These T cell receptor beta chains were read from a single sample in a study of blood T cells in healthy people across ages. In TCRdb, the 5' RACE reads were re-called with MiXCR into one record per CDR3 protein. This sample yields more than 750,000 distinct CDR3 sequences, of which roughly 29% are seen a single time; around 9.6% belongs to the top ten. These same records also appear under a second study, on T cells of mothers and their children.

The sequencing input was blood. These receptors were collected from a woman between 35 and 50 years old in good health. CDR3s include the opening cysteine and the closing phenylalanine or tryptophan. Fields, in order: J gene, D gene, clone size, V gene, CDR3 DNA, CDR3 protein. D genes are given only for firm matches. Size is omitted from some rows. Given values are once, few, many or a class for expanded clones.

>TRBJ2-5|-|-|TRBV10-3
TGTGCCATCAGTGAGTCGACAGTTACACAAGAGACCCAGTACTTC
CAISESTVTQETQYF
>TRBJ1-1|TRBD1|-|TRBV13
TGTGCCAGCAGCCCCCAGGACAGGGCCACTGAAGCTTTCTTT
CASSPQDRATEAFF
>TRBJ1-2|TRBD1|-|TRBV20-1
TGCAGTGCTAGAGAGGGACAGGGAGGAGGCTACACCTTC
CSAREGQGGGYTF
>TRBJ1-1|-|-|TRBV19
TGTGCCGGTAGTATCGCAGGGAACACTGAAGCTTTCTTT
CAGSIAGNTEAFF
>TRBJ2-7|-|-|TRBV2
TGTACCAGCAGTGCTTCGGTACCACAGGGCTACGAGCAGTACTTC
CTSSASVPQGYEQYF
>TRBJ2-1|-|many|TRBV20-1
TGCAGTGCTATAGAAAAAGTTCCCCTCTACAATGAGCAGTTCTTC
CSAIEKVPLYNEQFF
>TRBJ2-5|-|-|TRBV7-2
TGTGTCAGCAGCTTGAAAGGCTTCGGTAACAGAGAGACCCAAGAGACCCAGTACTTC
CVSSLKGFGNRETQETQYF
>TRBJ1-6|-|-|TRBV6-5
TGTGCCAGCAGTTACGGAAGGGAGGGTCCATCACCCCTCCACTTT
CASSYGREGPSPLHF
>TRBJ2-5|-|-|TRBV5-1
TGCGCCAGCAGCTTGTCCCCGGCCGACCAAGAGACCCAGTACTTC
CASSLSPADQETQYF
>TRBJ2-7|TRBD2|-|TRBV20-1
TGCAGTGCTCTAAGGACTAGCGGGGCCTACGAGCAGTACTTC
CSALRTSGAYEQYF
>TRBJ2-1|TRBD2|many|TRBV24-1
TGTGCCACCAGTGCAAGCGGGATTGAGCAGTTCTTC
CATSASGIEQFF
>TRBJ1-4|TRBD1|few|TRBV6-5
TGTGCCAGCAGTTACGGGACAGGGGATGAAAAACTGTTTTTT
CASSYGTGDEKLFF
>TRBJ1-4|-|-|TRBV12-3/TRBV12-4
TGTGCCAGCAGTTCCGTTTATGAAAAACTGTTTTTT
CASSSVYEKLFF
>TRBJ1-1|-|-|TRBV29-1
TGCAGCCCTCAAAACGTCGTGAACACTGAAGCTTTCTTT
CSPQNVVNTEAFF
>TRBJ2-3|-|-|TRBV7-9
TGTGCCAGCAGCTTGCGGACCCCTAGCACAGATACGCAGTATTTT
CASSLRTPSTDTQYF
>TRBJ2-1|TRBD2|-|TRBV7-2
TGTGCCGGCAGCTTGGGGGAACTAGCGGGGTTCCCCTACAATGAGCAGTTCTTC
CAGSLGELAGFPYNEQFF
>TRBJ2-6|-|many|TRBV6-1
TGTGCCAGCAGTGAGATACAAAAATACTCTGGGGCCAACGTCCTGACTTTC
CASSEIQKYSGANVLTF
>TRBJ1-1|-|many|TRBV7-2
TGTGCCAGCAGCCGCTATGGTCACACTGAAGCTTTCTTT
CASSRYGHTEAFF
>TRBJ1-1|-|-|TRBV28
TGTGCCAGCAGCGAACAATGGACGCCTTTCTTT
CASSEQWTPFF
>TRBJ2-3|-|-|TRBV5-1
TGCGCCAGCTACCGGGGGTCCACAGATACGCAGTATTTT
CASYRGSTDTQYF
>TRBJ2-3|TRBD2|-|TRBV7-2
TGTGCCAGCAGCCCAGGACTAGCGGGGCCCGCCCGTTCAGATACGCAGTATTTT
CASSPGLAGPARSDTQYF
>TRBJ1-1|-|few|TRBV28
TGTGCCAGCAGTTTATCTAACAGGGAAGCTTTCTTT
CASSLSNREAFF
>TRBJ1-1|TRBD1|many|TRBV29-1
TGCAGCGGGGGAGAGGACAGGCTTTTGAACACTGAAGCTTTCTTT
CSGGEDRLLNTEAFF
>TRBJ2-3|-|-|TRBV5-5
TGTGCCAGCAGCTGGGAGGCCCGCACAGATACGCAGTATTTT
CASSWEARTDTQYF
>TRBJ2-4|TRBD1|few|TRBV18
TGTGCCAGCTCACCACCGCGCGGACAGGGGGTGGACATTCAGTACTTC
CASSPPRGQGVDIQYF
>TRBJ2-7|-|few|TRBV9
TGTGCCAGCAGCGTCTTTGAAAGCGAGCAGTACTTC
CASSVFESEQYF
>TRBJ1-5|-|-|TRBV5-1
TGCGCCAGCAGCTTAGCGGGTAGAAATCAGCCCCAGCATTTT
CASSLAGRNQPQHF
>TRBJ2-5|-|few|TRBV7-3
TGTGCCAGCAGCGAGAACCCGGACAGAGAAGAGACCCAGTACTTC
CASSENPDREETQYF
>TRBJ2-7|-|-|TRBV7-2
TGTGCCAGCAGCTTAGTCGGAGCGACCTACAATGAGCAGTACTTC
CASSLVGATYNEQYF